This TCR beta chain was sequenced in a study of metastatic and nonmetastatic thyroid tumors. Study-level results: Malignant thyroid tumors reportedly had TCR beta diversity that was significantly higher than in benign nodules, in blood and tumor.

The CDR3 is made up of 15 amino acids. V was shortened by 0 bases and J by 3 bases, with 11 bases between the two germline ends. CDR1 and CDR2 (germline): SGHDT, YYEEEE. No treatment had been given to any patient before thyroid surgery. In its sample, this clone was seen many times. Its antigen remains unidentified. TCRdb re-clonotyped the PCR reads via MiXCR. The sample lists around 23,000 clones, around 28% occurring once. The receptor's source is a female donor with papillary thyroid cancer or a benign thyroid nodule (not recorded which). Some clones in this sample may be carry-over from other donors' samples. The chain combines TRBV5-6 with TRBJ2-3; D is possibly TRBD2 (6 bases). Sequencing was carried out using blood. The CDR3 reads CASSLVGTVTDTQYF. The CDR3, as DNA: TGTGCCAGCAGCTTGGTAGGGACTGTTACAGATACGCAGTATTTT.